A selection of T cell receptor beta chains follows, all from one sample in a study of cytomegalovirus exposure and HLA in healthy donors. Libraries were prepared by immunoSEQ multiplex PCR; TCRdb keeps only in-frame clonotypes and omits some of them. The profile shows 90,000 to 140,000 clones, 70% to 80% of them singletons. The sequencing sample was made of PBMCs. The receptor source for this set is a man aged 40-55 years in good health and CMV-seronegative. CDR3s include the opening cysteine and the closing phenylalanine or tryptophan. The D gene is left open where the match is weak. Not all rows give a size; the values are once, few, many and, for expanded clones, a class.

D gene	clone size	V gene	J gene	CDR3 protein	CDR3 DNA
TRBD2	NA	TRBV7-9	TRBJ2-1	CASSSRRVAGDNEQFF	TGTGCCAGCAGCTCTAGGAGGGTAGCGGGAGACAATGAGCAGTTCTTC
NA	NA	TRBV29-1	TRBJ2-1	CSVDWSSYNEQFF	TGCAGCGTTGACTGGAGCTCCTACAATGAGCAGTTCTTC
TRBD1	NA	TRBV5-1	TRBJ1-5	CASSLDGQGPQPQHF	TGCGCCAGCAGCTTGGACGGACAGGGGCCTCAGCCCCAGCATTTT
NA	NA	TRBV6-5	TRBJ1-1	CASTSGKGRGTEAFF	TGTGCCAGCACCTCTGGGAAGGGGAGGGGTACTGAAGCTTTCTTT
NA	NA	TRBV15	TRBJ1-1	CATVLTGGHTEAFF	TGTGCCACCGTTCTAACGGGGGGGCATACTGAAGCTTTCTTT
TRBD1	once	TRBV4-2	TRBJ2-5	CASSPITGTGNQETQYF	TGTGCCAGCAGCCCTATCACGGGGACAGGAAACCAAGAGACCCAGTACTTC
NA	once	TRBV5-1	TRBJ1-1	CASSLVAQDTEAFF	TGCGCCAGCAGCTTGGTTGCCCAGGACACTGAAGCTTTCTTT
TRBD2	few	TRBV6-6	TRBJ2-1	CASSGTSGEEQFF	TGTGCCAGCAGCGGGACTAGCGGGGAAGAGCAGTTCTTC
NA	few	TRBV6-1	TRBJ1-2	CASIIKGGRPYGYTF	TGTGCCAGCATCATAAAAGGAGGCAGGCCGTATGGCTACACCTTC
TRBD2	NA	TRBV30	TRBJ2-7	CAWSVYGRAYEQYF	TGTGCCTGGAGTGTATACGGGAGGGCCTACGAGCAGTACTTC
NA	NA	TRBV10-1	TRBJ1-3	CASSESGGFGNTIYF	TGCGCCAGCAGTGAGTCCGGGGGTTTTGGAAACACCATATATTTT
NA	NA	TRBV9	TRBJ1-2	CASARGHYGYTF	TGTGCCAGCGCCAGGGGTCACTATGGCTACACCTTC
NA	NA	TRBV14	TRBJ2-4	CASSQPPVLGKNIQYF	TGTGCCAGCAGCCAGCCACCCGTACTTGGCAAAAACATTCAGTACTTC
NA	once	TRBV7-9	TRBJ1-4	CASSLVSGVEKLFF	TGTGCCAGCAGCTTAGTTTCAGGGGTTGAAAAACTGTTTTTT
TRBD2	NA	TRBV30	TRBJ2-1	CAWRRTSGRLPGRNEQFF	TGTGCCTGGAGACGGACTAGCGGGAGGCTCCCCGGGAGAAATGAGCAGTTCTTC
TRBD1	NA	TRBV5-4	TRBJ1-3	CASSSKGARNTIYF	TGTGCCAGCAGCTCGAAGGGGGCCCGAAACACCATATATTTT
TRBD1	once	TRBV15	TRBJ2-7	CATSIGTGGPLSEQYF	TGTGCCACCAGCATCGGGACAGGGGGCCCTCTGTCCGAGCAGTACTTC
NA	NA	TRBV5-1	TRBJ2-3	CASSLPGYTDTQYF	TGCGCCAGCAGCTTGCCGGGGTACACAGATACGCAGTATTTT
NA	NA	TRBV5-4	TRBJ1-2	CASSSVQGNYGYTF	TGTGCCAGCAGCTCCGTACAGGGTAACTATGGCTACACCTTC
NA	NA	TRBV6-5	TRBJ2-7	CASTHNPDSYEQYF	TGTGCCAGCACCCACAACCCGGACAGCTACGAGCAGTACTTC
TRBD1	NA	TRBV5-1	TRBJ2-7	CASSWTGGNYEQYF	TGCGCCAGCAGCTGGACAGGGGGGAACTACGAGCAGTACTTC
NA	NA	TRBV7-6	TRBJ2-7	CASSLVGQEGYEQYF	TGTGCCAGCAGCTTAGTTGGCCAGGAAGGATACGAGCAGTACTTC
NA	NA	TRBV5-1	TRBJ1-3	CASSLDSSGNTIYF	TGCGCCAGCAGCTTGGACAGCTCTGGAAACACCATATATTTT